The clone carrying this T cell receptor (beta chain) came up a few times. Its specificity is unknown. These data come from a study of CD8+ T cells in alopecia areata. Looked up from germline, CDR1 is SQVTM and CDR2 is ANQGSEA. The V segment lost 6 bases and the J segment 3 bases; nucleotides outside the gene matches: 5. The CDR3 is 13 amino acids. The treatment: oral pan-JAK inhibitor, 5-10 mg twice daily. Overall study results and limits: Scalp clonality and expanded CD8+ clones among the top 100 were significantly decreased by tofacitinib. Especially in alopecia totalis/universalis, lesional scalp showed greater clonality than normal scalp did. Baseline CD8+ expansion's link to response remains uncertain, as there was one nonresponder.

As the sequencing template, cDNA was produced by extracting RNA and reverse transcribing it. The assay was immunoSEQ multiplex PCR, and TCRdb's table has in-frame clones only and misses some. Of around 160,000 clones detected, less than 70% appear once; the ten largest clones hold 12% to 15%. This specimen consisted of CD4+ T cells sorted from blood, obtained at week 24, from a patient treated with tofacitinib. The source of this sequence is a human donor with alopecia areata. V is TRBV29-1 and J is TRBJ1-2, with 9 bases that match TRBD1. The CDR3 DNA sequence: TGCAGCGTGGGACAGGGAATCGACTATGGCTACACCTTC. This encodes CSVGQGIDYGYTF.